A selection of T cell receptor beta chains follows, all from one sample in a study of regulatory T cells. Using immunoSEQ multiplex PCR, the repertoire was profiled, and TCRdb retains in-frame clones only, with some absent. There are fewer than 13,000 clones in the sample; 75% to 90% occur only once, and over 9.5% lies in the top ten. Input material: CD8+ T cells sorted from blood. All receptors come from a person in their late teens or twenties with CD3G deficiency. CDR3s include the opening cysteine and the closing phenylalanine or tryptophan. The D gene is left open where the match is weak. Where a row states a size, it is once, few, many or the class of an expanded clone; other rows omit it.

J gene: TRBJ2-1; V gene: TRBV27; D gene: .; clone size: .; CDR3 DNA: TGTGCCAGCAGCGACTACCCCTACAATGAGCAGTTCTTC; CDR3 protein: CASSDYPYNEQFF
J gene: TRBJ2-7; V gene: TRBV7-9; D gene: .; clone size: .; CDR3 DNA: TGTGCCAGCAGCGCCGCAGGGCAGGGTGAGCAGTACTTC; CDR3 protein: CASSAAGQGEQYF
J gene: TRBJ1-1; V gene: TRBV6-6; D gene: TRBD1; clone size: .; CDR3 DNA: TGTGCCAGCAGCCAGGGGGCGCGAACTGAAGCTTTCTTT; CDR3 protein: CASSQGARTEAFF
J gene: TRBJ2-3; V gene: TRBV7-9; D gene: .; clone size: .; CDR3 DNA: TGTGCCAGCAGCAGTTTCGGGGGATACACAGATACGCAGTATTTT; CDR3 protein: CASSSFGGYTDTQYF
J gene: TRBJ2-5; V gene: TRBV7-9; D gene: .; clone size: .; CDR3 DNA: TGTGCCAGCAGCTTAGCCCTTCAAGAGACCCAGTACTTC; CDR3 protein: CASSLALQETQYF
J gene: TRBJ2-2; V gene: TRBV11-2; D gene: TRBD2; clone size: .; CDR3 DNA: TGTGCCAGCAGCTTAAGTAGCGGGGGGCTTGAGCTGTTTTTT; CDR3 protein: CASSLSSGGLELFF
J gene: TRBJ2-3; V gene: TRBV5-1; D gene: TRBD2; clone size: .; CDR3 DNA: TGCGCCAGCAGCCAGGGACTAGCAGGATTGACAGATACGCAGTATTTT; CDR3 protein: CASSQGLAGLTDTQYF
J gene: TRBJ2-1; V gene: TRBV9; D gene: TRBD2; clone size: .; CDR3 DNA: TGTGCCAGCAGCGCCGGGACTAGCGGGATGAATGAGCAGTTCTTC; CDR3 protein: CASSAGTSGMNEQFF
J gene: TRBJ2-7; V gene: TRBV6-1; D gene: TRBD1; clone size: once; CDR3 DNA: TGTGCCAGCGGGGGGACAGGGGATACCTACGAGCAGTACTTC; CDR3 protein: CASGGTGDTYEQYF
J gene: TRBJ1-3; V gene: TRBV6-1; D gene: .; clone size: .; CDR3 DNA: TGTGCCAGCAGTGAAATCAGCTACCTCTCTGGAAACACCATATATTTT; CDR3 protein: CASSEISYLSGNTIYF
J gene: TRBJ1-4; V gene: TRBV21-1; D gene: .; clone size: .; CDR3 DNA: TGTGCCAGCAGCCTACAGGGTGGCGGTGAAAAACTGTTTTTT; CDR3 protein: CASSLQGGGEKLFF
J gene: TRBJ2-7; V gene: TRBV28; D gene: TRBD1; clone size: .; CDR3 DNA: TGTGCCAGCAGTCTCTGGGACAGGGGGGCCTACGAGCAGTACTTC; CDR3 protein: CASSLWDRGAYEQYF
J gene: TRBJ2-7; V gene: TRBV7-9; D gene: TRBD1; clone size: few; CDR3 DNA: TGTGCCAGCAGCGCAGGGACAGGGGGACGGGTCGAGCAGTACTTC; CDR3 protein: CASSAGTGGRVEQYF
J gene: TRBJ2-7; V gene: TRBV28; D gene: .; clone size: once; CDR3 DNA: TGTGCCAGCAGCTCCCCTTTAGACGACGAGCAGTACTTC; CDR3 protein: CASSSPLDDEQYF
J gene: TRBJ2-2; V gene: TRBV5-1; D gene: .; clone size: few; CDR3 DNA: TGCGCCAGCAGCGATACCGGGGAGCTGTTTTTT; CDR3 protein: CASSDTGELFF
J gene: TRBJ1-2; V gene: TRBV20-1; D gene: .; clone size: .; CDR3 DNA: TGCAGTGCTAGAAGGGGGGATGGCTACACCTTC; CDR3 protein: CSARRGDGYTF
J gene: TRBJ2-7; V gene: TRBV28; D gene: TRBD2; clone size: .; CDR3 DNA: TGTGCCAGCAGTCCCCCGGGACTAGGCTCCTACGAGCAGTACTTC; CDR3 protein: CASSPPGLGSYEQYF
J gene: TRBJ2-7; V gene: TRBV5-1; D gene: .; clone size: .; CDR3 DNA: TGCGCCAGCAGCTCAGGACAGTTCAGCTACGAGCAGTACTTC; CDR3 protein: CASSSGQFSYEQYF
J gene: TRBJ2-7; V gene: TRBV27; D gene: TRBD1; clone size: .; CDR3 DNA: TGTGCCAGCAGTGGGGCACAGGGGGCCGTCGAGCAGTACTTC; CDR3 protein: CASSGAQGAVEQYF
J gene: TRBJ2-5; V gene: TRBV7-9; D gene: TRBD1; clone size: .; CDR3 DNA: TGTGCCAGCAGCCCCGGGACAGGGGGCTTGGAGACCCAGTACTTC; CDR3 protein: CASSPGTGGLETQYF
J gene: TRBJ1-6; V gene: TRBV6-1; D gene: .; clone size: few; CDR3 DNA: TGTGCCAGCAGTGAAGGCAGGGTGAGGCCTAATTCACCCCTCCACTTT; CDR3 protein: CASSEGRVRPNSPLHF
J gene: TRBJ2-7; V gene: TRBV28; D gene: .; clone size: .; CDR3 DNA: TGTGCCAGCAGTTTGGGGGGGCCCTACGAGCAGTACTTC; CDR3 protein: CASSLGGPYEQYF
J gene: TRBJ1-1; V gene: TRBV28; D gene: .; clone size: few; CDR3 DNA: TGTGCCAGCAGTTTGGACCATGGCTTGGGCTCGGATACCTGGGATAACACTGAAGCTTTCTTT; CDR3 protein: CASSLDHGLGSDTWDNTEAFF
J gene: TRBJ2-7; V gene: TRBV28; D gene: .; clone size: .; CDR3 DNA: TGTGCCAGCAGGGACAGCGCAAGCTCCTACGAGCAGTACTTC; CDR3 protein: CASRDSASSYEQYF
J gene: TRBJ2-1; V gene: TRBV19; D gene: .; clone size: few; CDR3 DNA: TGTGCCAGTACTTTTGGGAAAGAGCAGTTCTTC; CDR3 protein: CASTFGKEQFF
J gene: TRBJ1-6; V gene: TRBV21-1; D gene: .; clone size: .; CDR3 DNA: TGTGCCAGCAGCGCCCGTTGTTTTCCTGACTGGAATTCACCCCTCCACTTT; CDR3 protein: CASSARCFPDWNSPLHF
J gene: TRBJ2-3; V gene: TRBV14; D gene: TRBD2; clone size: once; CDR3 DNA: TGTGCCAGCAGCCTGAGCGGGATGGGAGATACGCAGTATTTT; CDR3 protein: CASSLSGMGDTQYF
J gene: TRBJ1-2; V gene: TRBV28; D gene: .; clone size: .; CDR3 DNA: TGTGCCAGCAGTTTTGATCATGATGGCTACACCTTC; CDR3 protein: CASSFDHDGYTF
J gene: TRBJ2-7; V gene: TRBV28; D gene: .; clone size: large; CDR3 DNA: TGTGCCAGCAGTTGGTCCGGGATCTACGAGCAGTACTTC; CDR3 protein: CASSWSGIYEQYF
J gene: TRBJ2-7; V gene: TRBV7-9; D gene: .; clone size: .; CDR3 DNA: TGTGCCAGCAGCTTAGACCACTACGAGCAGTACTTC; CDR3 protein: CASSLDHYEQYF
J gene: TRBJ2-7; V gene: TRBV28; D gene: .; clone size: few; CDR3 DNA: TGTGCCAGCAACCTGGGACACGGGTACGAGCAGTACTTC; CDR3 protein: CASNLGHGYEQYF
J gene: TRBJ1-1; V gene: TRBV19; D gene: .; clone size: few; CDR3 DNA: TGTGCCAGTAGTCCGGGGGGGCGGGCCAACACTGAAGCTTTCTTT; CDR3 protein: CASSPGGRANTEAFF
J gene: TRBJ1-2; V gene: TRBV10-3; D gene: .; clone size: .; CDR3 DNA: TGTGCCATCAGTGAGGGGTCGGGACGGAACTATGGCTACACCTTC; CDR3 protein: CAISEGSGRNYGYTF
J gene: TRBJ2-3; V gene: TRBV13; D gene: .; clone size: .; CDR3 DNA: TGTGCCAGCAGCTTAGTCGGGAGTAAGGATACGCAGTATTTT; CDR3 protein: CASSLVGSKDTQYF
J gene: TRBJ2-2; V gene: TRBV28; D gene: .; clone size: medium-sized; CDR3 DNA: TGTGCCAGCAGTTTAGACACCGGGGAGCTGTTTTTT; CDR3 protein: CASSLDTGELFF
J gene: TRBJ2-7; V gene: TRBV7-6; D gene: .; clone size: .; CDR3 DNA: TGTGCCAGCAGCTTGTCCGTCCTCGGCGAGCAGTACTTC; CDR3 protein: CASSLSVLGEQYF
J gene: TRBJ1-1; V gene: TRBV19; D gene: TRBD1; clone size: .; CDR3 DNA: TGTGCCAGTAGTCACGGACAGGACTTCACTGAAGCTTTCTTT; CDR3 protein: CASSHGQDFTEAFF
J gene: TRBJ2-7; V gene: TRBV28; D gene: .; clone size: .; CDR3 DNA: TGTGCCAGCAGTTCCGGGTACGAGCAGTACTTC; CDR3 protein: CASSSGYEQYF
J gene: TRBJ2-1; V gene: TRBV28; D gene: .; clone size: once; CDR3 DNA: TGTGCCAGCAGCCAAACCGGGCCTCGCTACAATGAGCAGTTCTTC; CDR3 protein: CASSQTGPRYNEQFF
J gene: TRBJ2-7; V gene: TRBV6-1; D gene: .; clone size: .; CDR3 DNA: TGTGCCAGCAGTTTTAACGCGGGTGTGGGCGAGCAGTACTTC; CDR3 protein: CASSFNAGVGEQYF
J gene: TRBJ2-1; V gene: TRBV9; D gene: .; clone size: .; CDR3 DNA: TGTGCCAGCAGCCCCCCGAAGGGGCTGTTTGTCAATGAGCAGTTCTTC; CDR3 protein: CASSPPKGLFVNEQFF
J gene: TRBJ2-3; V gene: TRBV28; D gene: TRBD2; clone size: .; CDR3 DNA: TGTGCCAGCAGTTTGGGGACTAGCGGCACAGATACGCAGTATTTT; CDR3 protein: CASSLGTSGTDTQYF
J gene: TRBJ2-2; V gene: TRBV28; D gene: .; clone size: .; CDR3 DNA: TGTGCCAGCAGCGCAGGGGACGGAGACACCGGGGAGCTGTTTTTT; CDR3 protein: CASSAGDGDTGELFF
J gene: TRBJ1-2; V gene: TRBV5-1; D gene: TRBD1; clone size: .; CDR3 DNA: TGCGCCAGCAGCTTATCAGGGGGCTATGGCTACACCTTC; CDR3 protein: CASSLSGGYGYTF
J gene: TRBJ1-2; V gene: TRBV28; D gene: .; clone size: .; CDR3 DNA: TGTGCCAGCAGTTTAGACGGGCCCAACTATGGCTACACCTTC; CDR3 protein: CASSLDGPNYGYTF
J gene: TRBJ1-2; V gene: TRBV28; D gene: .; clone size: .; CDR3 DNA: TGTGCCAGCAAGACACGGGGCAGGAGGTATGGCTACACCTTC; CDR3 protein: CASKTRGRRYGYTF
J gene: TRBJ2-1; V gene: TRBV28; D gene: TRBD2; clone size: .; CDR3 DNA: TGTGCCAGCAGTTTAACGCTAGCGGGAGGGCTGAATGAGCAGTTCTTC; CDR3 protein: CASSLTLAGGLNEQFF
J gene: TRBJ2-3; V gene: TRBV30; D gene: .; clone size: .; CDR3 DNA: TGTGCCTGGAGTGTACACTTGGGGGGAGGGGGGGACACAGATACGCAGTATTTT; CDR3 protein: CAWSVHLGGGGDTDTQYF
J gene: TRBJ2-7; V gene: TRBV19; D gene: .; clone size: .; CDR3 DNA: TGTGCCAGCGAGGACAGCTCCGAAGACGAGCAGTACTTC; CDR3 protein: CASEDSSEDEQYF
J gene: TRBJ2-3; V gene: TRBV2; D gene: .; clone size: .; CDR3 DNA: TGTGCCAGCAGTGAAGGAAGGGGAGATACGCAGTATTTT; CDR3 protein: CASSEGRGDTQYF
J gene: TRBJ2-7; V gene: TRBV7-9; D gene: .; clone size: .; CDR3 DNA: TGTGCCAGCAGCTTAGCGGGCGACGAGCAGTACTTC; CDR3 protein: CASSLAGDEQYF